Below, 8 T cell receptor beta chains from the same sample are listed, as sequenced in a study of T cells in Graves' hyperthyroidism and ophthalmopathy. RNA transcripts gave rise to amplified TCR beta CDR3 regions. RT-PCR in the first round (using the HTBI primer set) targeted the TCR CDR3. MiXCR was run by TCRdb on the multiplex PCR reads, yielding one entry per CDR3 protein. The table has some 500,000 distinct CDR3 sequences, about 16% seen once; the top ten hold approximately 30%. The specimen was blood. The receptors shown here come from a woman aged 30 to 39 with Graves' ophthalmopathy.

The gene calls are TRBV27 and TRBJ1-1, with unresolved D. This CDR3 comprises 14 residues. Germline assignment: CDR1 MNHEY and CDR2 SMNVEV (reference sequence). V was clipped by 10 bases and J by 7 bases, with 22 bases between them. The CDR3 nucleotides read TGTGCCACCCAAGACGGGGTGGCGAAGAATGAAGCTTTCTTT. Its translation: CATQDGVAKNEAFF.

This clonotype was seen ten or more times. The chain joins TRBV20-1 to TRBJ2-1; D gene uncertain. The CDR3 length is 12 residues. Trimming removed 5 bases from V and 4 bases from J, with 9 bases in between. Germline CDR1 is DFQATT and CDR2 is SNEGSKA (reference sequence). The CDR3 nucleotides read TGCAGTGCTTGTGAGCATTACAATGAGCAGTTCTTC. Amino acids: CSACEHYNEQFF.

This clonotype was detected many times. The CDR3 sequence: CATSRARTGGIDTQYF. The DNA of the CDR3 is TGTGCCACCAGCAGGGCCCGGACAGGGGGGATAGATACGCAGTATTTT. The rearrangement joins TRBV15 to TRBJ2-3; 10 bases align to TRBD1. The CDR3 extends over 16 amino acids. J gave up 5 bases and V 3 bases, and 8 bases lay outside the gene matches. In germline, CDR1 is LNHNV, CDR2 YYDKDF (reference sequence).

V is TRBV4-1 and J is TRBJ2-7; D perhaps matches TRBD1 (6 bases). The CDR3 covers 13 residues. Trimming removed 8 bases from V and 1 base from J, with 12 bases in between. Per the germline V gene, CDR1 is MGHRA and CDR2 is YSYEKL. CDR3 coding DNA: TGCGCCAGCGGCCTCGACAGGTCCTACGAGCAGTACTTC. This sequence encodes CASGLDRSYEQYF.

In this sample, this clonotype turned up many times. V and J are TRBV12-3 or TRBV12-4 and TRBJ2-2, with D tentatively TRBD1 or TRBD2 (5 bases each). This CDR3 contains 14 residues. The V end was cut by 8 bases, the J end by 6 bases, with 16 bases between. For the CDR3, the DNA is TGTGCCAGCCGCCCCGGGACGATCTCCGGGGAGCTGTTTTTT. This encodes CASRPGTISGELFF.

This clonotype was picked up many times. The DNA for the CDR3 is TGTGCCAGCAGTCTAGCGGGAATAGGTAATGAGCAGTTCTTC. As protein: CASSLAGIGNEQFF. The chain joins TRBV28 to TRBJ2-1; TRBD2 agrees at 9 bases. In germline, CDR1 is MDHEN, CDR2 SYDVKM. J lost 7 bases, V lost 5 bases, and 6 bases had no gene match. This CDR3 has 14 residues.

This clonotype appeared many times. This rearrangement joins TRBV12-3 or TRBV12-4 to TRBJ2-2; D remains unclear. The CDR3 loop spans 13 amino acids. The V end was cut by 5 bases, the J end by 1 base, with 5 bases between. The CDR3 reads CASSRKNTGELFF. The CDR3 DNA sequence: TGTGCCAGCAGTCGAAAGAACACCGGGGAGCTGTTTTTT.

This chain joins TRBV27 and TRBJ2-7, with 11 positions matching TRBD1. V was pared by 6 bases and J by 7 bases, with 11 bases of the junction left unmatched. The CDR3 runs 15 residues. Per the germline V gene, CDR1 is MNHEY and CDR2 is SMNVEV (reference sequence). CDR3 DNA: TGTGCCAGCAGCCTAGGGGGACAGGGGGTATGGGAGCAGTACTTC. It specifies CASSLGGQGVWEQYF.